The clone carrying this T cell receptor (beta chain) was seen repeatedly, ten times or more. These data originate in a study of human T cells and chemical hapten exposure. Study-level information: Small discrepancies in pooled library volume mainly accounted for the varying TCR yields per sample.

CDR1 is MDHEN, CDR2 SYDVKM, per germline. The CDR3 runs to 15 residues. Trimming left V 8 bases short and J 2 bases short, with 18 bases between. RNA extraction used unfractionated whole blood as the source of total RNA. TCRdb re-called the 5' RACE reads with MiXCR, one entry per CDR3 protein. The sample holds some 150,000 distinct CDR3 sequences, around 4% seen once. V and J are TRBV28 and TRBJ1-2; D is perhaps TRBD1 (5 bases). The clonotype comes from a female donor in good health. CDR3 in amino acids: CASRRRGTMNYGYTF. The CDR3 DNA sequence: TGTGCCAGCCGGCGACGGGGCACGATGAACTATGGCTACACCTTC.